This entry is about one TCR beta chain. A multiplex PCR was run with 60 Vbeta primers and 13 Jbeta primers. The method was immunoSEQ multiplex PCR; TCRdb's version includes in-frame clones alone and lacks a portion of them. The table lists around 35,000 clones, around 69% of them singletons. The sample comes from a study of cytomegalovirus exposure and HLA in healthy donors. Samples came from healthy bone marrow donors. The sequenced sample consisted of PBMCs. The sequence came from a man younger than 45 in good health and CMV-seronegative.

CDR3 sequence: CAWSTTGGALNTEAFF. Here the CDR3 DNA reads TGTGCCTGGAGTACTACTGGTGGGGCCCTGAACACTGAAGCTTTCTTT. V is TRBV30 and J is TRBJ1-1; TRBD1 is a possible D gene (5 bases). CDR1 and CDR2 (germline): GTSNPN, SVGIG (reference sequence). The CDR3 length is 16 residues. Trimming pared 2 bases from V and 0 bases from J, leaving 16 bases between.